Presented here are 21 T cell receptor beta chains from one specimen sequenced in a study of shared clonotypes between healthy human individuals. Profiled with immunoSEQ multiplex PCR; TCRdb holds only in-frame clones, not every one. The table shows about 680,000 clones, with 72% occurring only once. Sequencing was carried out using memory CD4+ T cells sorted from blood. Sample subset: CD45RA-negative fraction. The receptors shown here come from a woman aged 25-40 years in good health.

The genes are TRBV7-6 and TRBJ2-1; 13 nucleotides agree with TRBD2. Germline trimming cut 6 bases from V and 7 bases from J; bases unmatched to any gene: 6. The CDR3 runs 15 residues. The germline V gene has CDR1 SGHVS and CDR2 FNYEAQ. Here the CDR3 DNA reads TGTGCCAGCAGATCACTAGCGGGAGGGTTTAATGAGCAGTTCTTC. This gives the protein CASRSLAGGFNEQFF.

V gene TRBV5-1 combines with J gene TRBJ2-1; TRBD1 matches at 8 bases. This CDR3 has 15 amino acids. Trimming at V came to 1 base and at J to 2 bases, leaving 2 bases not matched to a gene. CDR1 is SGHRS and CDR2 is YFSETQ in the germline V gene. The chain's CDR3 is CASSLNRGAYNEQFF. In nucleotides, the CDR3 is TGCGCCAGCAGCTTGAACAGGGGGGCCTACAATGAGCAGTTCTTC.

V usage is TRBV5-5 and J usage is TRBJ1-1; unclear D gene. This CDR3 contains 16 residues. Germline values: CDR1 SGHKS, CDR2 YYEKEE (reference sequence). The V end lost 3 bases, the J end lost 1 base, and 16 bases lay between the germline ends. CDR3: CASSSTGLGWNTEAFF. The CDR3, as DNA: TGTGCCAGCAGCTCTACCGGCCTGGGGTGGAACACTGAAGCTTTCTTT.

The chain joins TRBV7-2 to TRBJ1-5, with a tentative D call TRBD1 (6 bases). V lost 5 bases to trimming and J lost 0 bases, with 14 bases between them. The CDR3 runs to 16 residues. Germline V gives CDR1 SGHTA, CDR2 FQGNSA. The CDR3 protein is CASSPWTDISNQPQHF. CDR3 in DNA: TGTGCCAGCAGCCCGTGGACAGACATTAGCAATCAGCCCCAGCATTTT. The variable domain in full, with the rest retrieved from reference TRBV7-2 and TRBJ1-5, is GAGVSQSPSNKVTEKGKDVELRCDPISGHTALYWYRQSLGQGLEFLIYFQGNSAPDKSGLPSDRFSAERTGGSVSTLTIQRTQQEDSAVYLCASSPWTDISNQPQHFGDGTRLSIL.

The V call is TRBV2, the J call TRBJ2-5; 7 nucleotides line up with TRBD1. Germline V gene sequence: CDR1 SNHLY, CDR2 FYNNEI. The V gene end was trimmed by 8 bases and the J gene end by 4 bases; junction bases not matched to a gene: 13. The CDR3 consists of 15 residues. The CDR3 sequence: CASETGTELGETQYF. CDR3 nucleotides: TGTGCCAGCGAAACCGGGACAGAGTTGGGAGAGACCCAGTACTTC.

The chain employs TRBV4-1 and TRBJ2-1, with D tentatively TRBD2 (6 bases). The length of the CDR3 is 19 residues. V was clipped by 0 bases and J by 0 bases, with 18 bases between them. The V gene's germline CDR1 is MGHRA and CDR2 YSYEKL. CDR3 in amino acids: CASSQDKWAGTPSYNEQFF. The CDR3 bases are TGCGCCAGCAGCCAAGATAAGTGGGCGGGAACTCCCTCCTACAATGAGCAGTTCTTC.

V and J are TRBV28 and TRBJ1-3, with TRBD1 as a possible D gene (5 bases). V was trimmed by 5 bases and J by 0 bases, leaving 14 bases between them. Germline CDR1 MDHEN, CDR2 SYDVKM. The CDR3 has 16 amino acids. The CDR3 sequence is CASSRPQGLSGNTIYF. CDR3 in DNA: TGTGCCAGCAGTCGGCCCCAGGGTCTCTCTGGAAACACCATATATTTT.

The chain combines TRBV19 with TRBJ1-5; a weak D match, TRBD1 (6 bases). CDR3 size: 15 residues. Germline lookup yields CDR1 LNHDA and CDR2 SQIVND (reference sequence). V was clipped by 10 bases and J by 4 bases, with 20 bases between them. The CDR3 sequence: CATTGGRRGNQPQHF. The CDR3 bases are TGTGCCACCACGGGGGGCAGGCGAGGAAATCAGCCCCAGCATTTT. Variable domain in full (rest from reference TRBV19 and TRBJ1-5): DGGITQSPKYLFRKEGQNVTLSCEQNLNHDAMYWYRQDPGQGLRLIYYSQIVNDFQKGDIAEGYSVSREKKESFPLTVTSAQKNPTAFYLCATTGGRRGNQPQHFGDGTRLSIL.

The chain recombines TRBV10-1 with TRBJ2-2; 8 positions agree with TRBD1. Germline CDR1 reads WNHNN; CDR2 reads SYGVQD (reference sequence). Trimming cost V 3 bases and J 6 bases; bases outside gene matches: 6. This CDR3 is 15 amino acids long. Here the CDR3 reads CASSERTGKSGELFF. DNA of the CDR3: TGCGCCAGCAGTGAAAGGACAGGGAAATCCGGGGAGCTGTTTTTT.

The chain combines TRBV2 with TRBJ2-3, with D uncertain. This CDR3 contains 14 residues. Germline V gene data show CDR1 as SNHLY and CDR2 as FYNNEI. CDR3 nucleotides: TGTGCAGATCAAGGCTGGATAGGCACAGATACGCAGTATTTT. The encoded protein is CADQGWIGTDTQYF.

With respect to this clone: A far larger clone is only one base removed, so a read error is likely. V and J are TRBV9 and TRBJ2-3; D remains unclear. V lost 3 bases, J lost 0 bases, and 5 bases lay in between. The CDR3 length is 13 residues. The germline V gene has CDR1 SGDLS and CDR2 YYNGEE. This CDR3 is CASSAASTDTQYF. The CDR3 DNA follows: TGTGCCAGCAGCGCCGCTAGCACAGATACGCAGTATTTT.

This chain joins TRBV27 and TRBJ2-2, with 12 bases that match TRBD2. CDR1 MNHEY and CDR2 SMNVEV come from the germline V gene (reference sequence). The ends lost 4 bases at V and 2 bases at J; junction bases unmatched: 2. The CDR3 has 16 residues. CDR3 in amino acids: CASSSGLAGNTGELFF. The CDR3 DNA is TGTGCCAGCAGTTCGGGACTAGCGGGCAACACCGGGGAGCTGTTTTTT.

There are a few counts of this clone. The rearrangement uses TRBV5-4 and TRBJ2-2, with D maybe TRBD2 (7 bases). The CDR3 is made up of 16 amino acids. V was shortened by 4 bases and J by 7 bases, with 20 bases between the two germline ends. The germline V gene has CDR1 SGHNT and CDR2 YYREEE (reference sequence). CDR3 coding DNA: TGTGCCAGCAGCCCTAATCGGGGGGCTGATGGCGGGGAGCTGTTTTTT. As protein: CASSPNRGADGGELFF.

This clone was seen repeatedly, ten times or more. Within the sample, other DNA sequences also encode this same CDR3. The chain joins TRBV5-1 to TRBJ2-1, with no clear D. The CDR3 is 15 amino acids. V shed 3 bases and J shed 0 bases, with 10 bases lying between them. Germline CDR1 is SGHRS and CDR2 is YFSETQ. For the CDR3, the DNA is TGCGCCAGCAGCTCAGACTCAAACTCCTACAATGAGCAGTTCTTC. This sequence encodes CASSSDSNSYNEQFF.

Here the CDR3 reads CASSFVGQGGPGDYGYTF. The CDR3 nucleotides read TGTGCCAGCAGTTTCGTCGGACAGGGGGGTCCGGGTGACTATGGCTACACCTTC. The rearrangement uses TRBV28 and TRBJ1-2; 10 nucleotides line up with TRBD1. Germline-derived CDR1 and CDR2 are MDHEN and SYDVKM. V trimming: 3 bases; J trimming: 3 bases; junction bases outside the gene matches: 13. This CDR3 has 18 residues.

This clone has ten or more counts. The chain combines TRBV28 with TRBJ1-2, with no clear D. The CDR3 extends over 14 amino acids. V lost 7 bases, J lost 5 bases, and 17 bases lay in between. Germline-derived CDR1 and CDR2 are MDHEN and SYDVKM. The CDR3 here is CASNPLGRPYGYTF. In nucleotides, the CDR3 is TGTGCCAGCAATCCCCTTGGCAGGCCTTATGGCTACACCTTC.

In this sample, this clone turned up a few times. V usage is TRBV27 and J usage is TRBJ1-5; D may be TRBD1 (6 bases). CDR3 size: 15 residues. V was trimmed by 5 bases and J by 6 bases, leaving 17 bases between them. The germline gives CDR1 MNHEY, CDR2 SMNVEV (reference sequence). CDR3 sequence (DNA): TGTGCCAGCAGTCCCCGAGGAGGGGGAGGTCAGCCCCAGCATTTT. As protein: CASSPRGGGGQPQHF.

The CDR3 spells CASSPLQSGRQYNEQFF. CDR3 DNA: TGCGCCAGCAGCCCTCTCCAATCCGGACGTCAATACAATGAGCAGTTCTTC. This chain uses TRBV5-1 with TRBJ2-1; D is unclear. The CDR3 runs to 17 residues. Germline V lookup: CDR1 SGHRS, CDR2 YFSETQ. V was shortened by 4 bases and J by 4 bases, with 21 bases between the two germline ends.

V and J are TRBV18 and TRBJ1-2; possible D gene TRBD1, 5 bases. CDR3 length equals 17 residues. Germline assignment: CDR1 KGHSH and CDR2 LQKENI. V was pared by 3 bases and J by 0 bases, with 17 bases between. DNA for the CDR3: TGTGCCAGCTCACCCACGACGGGGGATGCATCTAACTATGGCTACACCTTC. This encodes CASSPTTGDASNYGYTF.

This chain uses TRBV7-7 with TRBJ2-7; possible D gene TRBD1, 5 bases. This CDR3 comprises 13 residues. The germline V gene encodes CDR1 SSHAT and CDR2 FNYEAQ (reference sequence). Trimming shortened V by 5 bases and J by 3 bases, and 11 bases separated the two germline ends. The chain's CDR3 is CASSAGFNYEQYF. CDR3 in DNA: TGTGCCAGCAGCGCAGGGTTCAACTACGAGCAGTACTTC.

The chain couples TRBV5-1 to TRBJ2-6; D ambiguous. CDR1 and CDR2 from the germline V gene are SGHRS and YFSETQ. With 3 bases removed from V and 2 bases from J, the gap between germline ends came to 12 bases. The length of the CDR3 is 16 residues. The CDR3 reads CASSSQPRTGANVLTF. The CDR3 region has the DNA TGCGCCAGCAGCTCCCAACCCCGGACTGGGGCCAACGTCCTGACTTTC.